One and the same sample provided the 10 T cell receptor beta chains below, sequenced in a study of T cell responses to AZD1222 COVID-19 vaccine. Profiling relied on immunoSEQ multiplex PCR, and the TCRdb table lists in-frame clones only, not all of them. The repertoire holds about 130,000 clones, with about 86% as singletons. The source material was peripheral blood, sampled on day 0 of AZD1222 vaccination. These receptors were taken from an adult in good health.

The rearrangement links TRBV28 to TRBJ2-3; 9 bases align to TRBD2. V shed 6 bases, J shed 5 bases, and the junction held 15 bases outside the gene matches. This CDR3 is built from 17 residues. Per germline, CDR1 MDHEN and CDR2 SYDVKM. The CDR3 DNA is TGTGCCAGCAGCCCTGCGGGAGGCGGGAGGGCCGAAGATACGCAGTATTTT. The encoded protein is CASSPAGGGRAEDTQYF.

The V call is TRBV24-1, the J call TRBJ2-1, with 8 bases lining up with TRBD1. Germline loops: CDR1 KGHDR, CDR2 SFDVKD. The CDR3 totals 16 residues. Trimming cost V 1 base and J 5 bases; bases outside gene matches: 6. CDR3 sequence: CATSDFTDRDNNEQFF. The DNA for the CDR3 is TGTGCCACCAGTGATTTCACGGACAGGGATAACAATGAGCAGTTCTTC.

The V and J genes are TRBV6-9 and TRBJ2-1; 7 bases map to TRBD1. V dropped 5 bases and J dropped 2; count of bases not matched to a gene: 9. CDR3 length: 16 residues. Per the germline V gene, CDR1 is MNHGY and CDR2 is SVAAGI. CDR3 loop: CASSPEDRATYNEQFF. The DNA for the CDR3 is TGTGCCAGCAGTCCCGAAGACAGGGCAACCTACAATGAGCAGTTCTTC.

The V call is TRBV3-1 (or the pseudogene TRBV3-2), the J call TRBJ2-5; the D is unclear. Trimming left V 6 bases short and J 9 bases short, with 14 bases between. The CDR3 runs to 12 residues. Germline V CDR1 and CDR2: LGHDT, YNNKEL (reference sequence). CDR3 coding DNA: TGTGCCAGCAGTCAGGTAAACCGGGCCCAGTACTTC. The encoded protein is CASSQVNRAQYF.

This clone was recorded a few times. The chain couples TRBV3-1 (or the pseudogene TRBV3-2) to TRBJ1-5, with D possibly being TRBD1 (6 bases). The germline gives CDR1 LGHDT, CDR2 YNNKEL (reference sequence). This CDR3 has 13 amino acids. V was shortened by 5 bases and J by 5 bases, with 10 bases between the two germline ends. This chain's CDR3 is CASSYKGDQPQHF. The CDR3 DNA sequence: TGTGCCAGCAGCTATAAGGGGGATCAGCCCCAGCATTTT.

This clone was observed a handful of times. V usage is TRBV6-5 and J usage is TRBJ1-4; D unclear. Looked up from germline, CDR1 is MNHEY and CDR2 is SVGAGI. Deletions cut 5 bases from V and 6 bases from J, with 10 bases between. The CDR3 totals 13 residues. CDR3 sequence (DNA): TGTGCCAGCAGTCTGGGAACCTATGAAAAACTGTTTTTT. Translated, it gives CASSLGTYEKLFF.

The chain joins TRBV29-1 to TRBJ1-1; D is uncertain. The CDR3 is 12 amino acids. Germline assignment: CDR1 SQVTM and CDR2 ANQGSEA. V lost 1 base and J 0 bases, leaving 3 bases between the germline ends. The CDR3 nucleotides are TGCAGCGTTGAAGTTATGAACACTGAAGCTTTCTTT. It translates to CSVEVMNTEAFF.

This clone has only a few counts. This sequence joins TRBV12-3 or TRBV12-4 and TRBJ1-1; possible D gene TRBD1, 6 bases. The CDR3 runs 13 residues. Trimming took 3 bases from V and 5 from J, leaving 10 bases between them. The CDR3 DNA is TGTGCCAGCAGTTTTCAGGGGCAAACTGAAGCTTTCTTT. Protein sequence: CASSFQGQTEAFF.

The chain carries TRBV6-5 and TRBJ1-4; D is unresolved. Germline-derived CDR1 and CDR2 are MNHEY and SVGAGI. The CDR3 spans 14 residues. V dropped 4 bases and J dropped 1 base, with 7 bases sitting between them. In DNA form, the CDR3 reads TGTGCCAGCAGTTGGAGGAGAACTAATGAAAAACTGTTTTTT. Residues: CASSWRRTNEKLFF.

The sample holds a few counts of this clone. This sequence joins TRBV19 and TRBJ1-1; D unresolved. V gave up 4 bases and J gave up 7 bases, with 22 bases separating them. Germline CDR1 LNHDA, CDR2 SQIVND (reference sequence). The CDR3 length is 16 residues. DNA for the CDR3: TGTGCCAGTAGTAGACCCTCGGCCGGGTGGAGGAATGAAGCTTTCTTT. This sequence encodes CASSRPSAGWRNEAFF.